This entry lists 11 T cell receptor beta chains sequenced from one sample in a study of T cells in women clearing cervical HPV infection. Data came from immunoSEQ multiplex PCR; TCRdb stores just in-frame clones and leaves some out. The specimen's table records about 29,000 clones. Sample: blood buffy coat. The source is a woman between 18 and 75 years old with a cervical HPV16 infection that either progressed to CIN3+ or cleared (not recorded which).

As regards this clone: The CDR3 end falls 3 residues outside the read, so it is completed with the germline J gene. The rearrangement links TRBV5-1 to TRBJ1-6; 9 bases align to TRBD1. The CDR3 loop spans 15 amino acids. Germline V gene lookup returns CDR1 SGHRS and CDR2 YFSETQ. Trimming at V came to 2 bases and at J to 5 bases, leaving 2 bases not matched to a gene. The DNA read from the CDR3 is TGCGCCAGCAGCTTCGACAGGGGGGATAATTCACCC. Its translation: CASSFDRGDNSP. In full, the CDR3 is CASSFDRGDNSPLHF.

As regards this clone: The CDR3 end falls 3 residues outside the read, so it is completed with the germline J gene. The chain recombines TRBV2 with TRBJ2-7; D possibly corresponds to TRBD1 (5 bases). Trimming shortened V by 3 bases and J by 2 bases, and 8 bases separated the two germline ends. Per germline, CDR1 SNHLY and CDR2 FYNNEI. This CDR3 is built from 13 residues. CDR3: CASSEDTAYEQYF. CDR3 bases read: TGTGCCAGCAGTGAGGACACAGCCTACGAG.

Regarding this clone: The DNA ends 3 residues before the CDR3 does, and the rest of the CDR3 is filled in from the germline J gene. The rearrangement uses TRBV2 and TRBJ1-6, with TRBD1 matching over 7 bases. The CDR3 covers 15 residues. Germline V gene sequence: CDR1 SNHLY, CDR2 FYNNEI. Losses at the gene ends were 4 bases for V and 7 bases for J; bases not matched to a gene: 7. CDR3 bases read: TGTGCCAGCAGTGCGACGGGACAGAGAAATTCACCC. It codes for CASSATGQRNSP. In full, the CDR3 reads CASSATGQRNSPLHF.

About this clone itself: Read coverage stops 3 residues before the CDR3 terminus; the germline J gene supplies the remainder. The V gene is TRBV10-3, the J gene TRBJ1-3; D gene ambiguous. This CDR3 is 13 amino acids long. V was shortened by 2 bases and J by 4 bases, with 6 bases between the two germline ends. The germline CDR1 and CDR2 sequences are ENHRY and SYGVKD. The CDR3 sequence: CAISEPQGNTIYF. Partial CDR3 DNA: TGTGCCATCAGTGAGCCTCAGGGAAACACC.

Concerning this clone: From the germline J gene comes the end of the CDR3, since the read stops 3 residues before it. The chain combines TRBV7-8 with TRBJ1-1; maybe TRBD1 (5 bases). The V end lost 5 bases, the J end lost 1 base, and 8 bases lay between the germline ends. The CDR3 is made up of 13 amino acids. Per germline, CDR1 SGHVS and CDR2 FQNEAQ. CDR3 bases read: TGTGCCAGCAGCCCCAGGGCGAACACTGAA. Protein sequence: CASSPRANTE. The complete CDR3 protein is CASSPRANTEAFF.

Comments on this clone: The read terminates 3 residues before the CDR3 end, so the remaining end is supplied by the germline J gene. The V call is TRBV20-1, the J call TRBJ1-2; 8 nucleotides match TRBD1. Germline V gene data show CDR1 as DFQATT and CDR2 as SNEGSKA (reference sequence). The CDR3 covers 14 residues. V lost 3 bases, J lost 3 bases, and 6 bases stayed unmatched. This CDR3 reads CSASQGAVHYGYTF. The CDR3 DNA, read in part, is TGCAGTGCTAGCCAGGGGGCGGTGCACTATGGC.

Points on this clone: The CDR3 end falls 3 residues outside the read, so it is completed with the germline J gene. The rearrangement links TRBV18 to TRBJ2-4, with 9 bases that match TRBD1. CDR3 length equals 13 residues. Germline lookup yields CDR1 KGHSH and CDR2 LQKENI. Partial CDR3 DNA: TGTGCCAGCTCACCCCGACAGGGGGAAGGT. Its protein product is CASSPRQGEG. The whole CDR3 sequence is CASSPRQGEGQYF.

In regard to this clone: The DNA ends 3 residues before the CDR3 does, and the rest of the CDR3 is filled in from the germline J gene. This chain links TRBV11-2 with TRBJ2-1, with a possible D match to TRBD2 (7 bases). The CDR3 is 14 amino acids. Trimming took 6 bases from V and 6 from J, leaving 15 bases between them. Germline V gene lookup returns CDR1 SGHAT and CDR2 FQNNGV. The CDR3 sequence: CASSRGGGGNEQFF. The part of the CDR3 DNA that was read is TGTGCCAGCAGTAGGGGGGGCGGGGGCAATGAG.

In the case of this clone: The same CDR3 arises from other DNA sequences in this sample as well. Partial CDR3 DNA: TGTGCCAGTAGTATAGATCGGAACACTGAA. Residues: CASSIDRNTE. The entire CDR3 is CASSIDRNTEAFF. This chain uses TRBV19 with TRBJ1-1; no definite D call. The sequenced fragment ends 3 residues before the CDR3 boundary, so the rest is inferred from the germline J gene. Germline-derived CDR1 and CDR2 are LNHDA and SQIVND (reference sequence). Trimming removed 0 bases at V and 1 base at J, with 3 bases between. The CDR3 is 13 amino acids.

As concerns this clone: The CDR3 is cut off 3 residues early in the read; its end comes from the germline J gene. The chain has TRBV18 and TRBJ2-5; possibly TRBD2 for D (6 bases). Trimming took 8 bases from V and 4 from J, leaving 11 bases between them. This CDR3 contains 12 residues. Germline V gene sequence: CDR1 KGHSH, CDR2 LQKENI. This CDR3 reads CASTGGLETQYF. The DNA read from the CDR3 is TGTGCCAGCACAGGAGGGCTAGAGACC.

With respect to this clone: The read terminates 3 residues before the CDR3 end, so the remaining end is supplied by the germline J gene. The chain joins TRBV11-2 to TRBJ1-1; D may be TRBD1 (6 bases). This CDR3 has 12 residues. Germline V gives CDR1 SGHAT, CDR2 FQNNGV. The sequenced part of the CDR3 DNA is TGTGCCAGCAGCTTAGTGGGGACAGAA. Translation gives CASSLVGTE. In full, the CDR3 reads CASSLVGTEAFF.